What follows are 21 T cell receptor beta chains derived from one specimen sequenced in a study of T cells in Graves' hyperthyroidism and ophthalmopathy. There were TCR beta CDR3 regions amplified from RNA transcripts. The HTBI primer set served for first-round RT-PCR of the TCR CDR3. TCRdb called the multiplex PCR reads again in MiXCR, with one record for every CDR3 protein. The data contain over 350,000 distinct CDR3 sequences, under 20% of them seen just once; the ten biggest clones take up about 38%. Sequences were obtained from blood. All receptors come from a man between 18 and 29 years old with Graves' ophthalmopathy.

The sample holds a few counts of this clonotype. V gene TRBV4-1 combines with J gene TRBJ1-2; D is unresolved. Trimming pared 0 bases from V and 4 bases from J, leaving 12 bases between. The CDR3 contains 15 residues. Germline CDR1 reads MGHRA; CDR2 reads YSYEKL. The CDR3 protein is CASSQDRGLSYGYTF. In DNA, the CDR3 is TGCGCCAGCAGCCAAGATCGCGGGCTGAGCTATGGCTACACCTTC.

The sample holds many counts of this clonotype. The chain carries TRBV9 and TRBJ1-2, with D uncertain. The V end was cut by 1 base, the J end by 2 bases, with 6 bases between. Germline CDR1 is SGDLS and CDR2 is YYNGEE. The CDR3 has 13 amino acids. CDR3 sequence reads: CASSVNSNYGYTF. Written as DNA, the CDR3 is TGTGCCAGCAGCGTAAACAGCAACTATGGCTACACCTTC.

The chain employs TRBV9 and TRBJ1-1; D is perhaps TRBD1 (5 bases). V gave up 0 bases and J gave up 4 bases, with 16 bases separating them. This CDR3 spans 16 amino acids. CDR1 is SGDLS and CDR2 is YYNGEE in the germline V gene. CDR3 nucleotide sequence: TGTGCCAGCAGCGTAGGTCCGGGACCGGGGGGCACTGAAGCTTTCTTT. Amino acids: CASSVGPGPGGTEAFF.

This clonotype was recorded many times. The CDR3 spells CSASTVETQYF. CDR3 DNA sequence: TGCAGTGCTAGTACGGTGGAGACCCAGTACTTC. This chain joins TRBV20-1 and TRBJ2-5; D uncertain. The germline gives CDR1 DFQATT, CDR2 SNEGSKA (reference sequence). The CDR3 loop spans 11 amino acids. Trimming removed 3 bases from V and 5 bases from J, with 7 bases in between.

There are many counts of this clonotype. CDR3: CASSVFGQTNTEAFF. The CDR3 DNA reads TGTGCCAGCAGTGTTTTTGGACAGACGAACACTGAAGCTTTCTTT. The rearrangement uses TRBV6-1 and TRBJ1-1; perhaps TRBD1 as D (6 bases). This CDR3 region has 15 residues. The V gene lost 4 bases and the J gene lost 1 base, with 13 bases spanning the gap. From germline, CDR1 is MNHNS and CDR2 SASEGT.

The chain is built from TRBV24-1 and TRBJ2-7; 9 bases agree with TRBD1. This CDR3 has 16 residues. V lost 2 bases and J lost 0; bases outside the gene matches: 4. Per germline, CDR1 KGHDR and CDR2 SFDVKD. The CDR3 DNA is TGTGCCACCAGTGATTACACAGGGGGCGGCTCCTACGAGCAGTACTTC. It specifies CATSDYTGGGSYEQYF.

The genes are TRBV27 and TRBJ2-7, with D uncertain. The CDR3 covers 14 residues. The germline CDR1 and CDR2 sequences are MNHEY and SMNVEV (reference sequence). V was shortened by 1 base and J by 0 bases, with 7 bases between the two germline ends. Here the CDR3 DNA reads TGTGCCAGCAGTTTATGGCGAAGCTCCTACGAGCAGTACTTC. Translation: CASSLWRSSYEQYF.

This clonotype occurred a few times. The chain is built from TRBV13 and TRBJ1-4, with D unclear. V lost 0 bases and J 8 bases, leaving 13 bases between the germline ends. The CDR3 runs to 15 residues. In germline, CDR1 is PRHDT, CDR2 FYEKMQ (reference sequence). CDR3 sequence: CASSLGGEAFEKLFF. In nucleotides, the CDR3 is TGTGCCAGCAGCTTAGGTGGGGAGGCCTTCGAAAAACTGTTTTTT.

This clonotype was observed many times. This chain links TRBV2 with TRBJ1-6; D call uncertain. The CDR3 has 13 amino acids. V was trimmed by 3 bases and J by 7 bases, leaving 7 bases between them. The germline gives CDR1 SNHLY, CDR2 FYNNEI. In DNA, the CDR3 is TGTGCCAGCAGTGAGAGAATCAATTCACCCCTCCACTTT. Encoded protein: CASSERINSPLHF. The whole variable domain, filled in from reference TRBV2 and TRBJ1-6, reads EPEVTQTPSHQVTQMGQEVILRCVPISNHLYFYWYRQILGQKVEFLVSFYNNEISEKSEIFDDQFSVERPDGSNFTLKIRSTKLEDSAMYFCASSERINSPLHFGNGTRLTVT.

The count of this clonotype is one. J is TRBJ1-1 and V is TRBV19; no definite D call. V lost 1 base, J lost 6 bases, and 12 bases lay in between. The CDR3 has 14 amino acids. Per the germline V gene, CDR1 is LNHDA and CDR2 is SQIVND (reference sequence). CDR3 in DNA: TGTGCCAGTAGTATAGTCCCGGTGGGCGCTGAAGCTTTCTTT. Encoded protein: CASSIVPVGAEAFF.

Many counts were recorded for this clonotype. The V gene is TRBV11-1, the J gene TRBJ2-3, with unresolved D. From germline, CDR1 is SGHAT and CDR2 FQDESV (reference sequence). The V and J ends lost 5 bases and 6 bases respectively, with 9 bases between them. The CDR3 covers 12 residues. CDR3 sequence reads: CASSPEGDTQYF. The DNA for the CDR3 is TGTGCCAGCAGCCCCGAAGGGGATACGCAGTATTTT. Variable domain in full (rest from reference TRBV11-1 and TRBJ2-3): EAEVAQSPRYKITEKSQAVAFWCDPISGHATLYWYRQILGQGPELLVQFQDESVVDDSQLPKDRFSAERLKGVDSTLKIQPAELGDSAMYLCASSPEGDTQYFGPGTRLTVL.

This clonotype was seen only a few times. The chain employs TRBV28 and TRBJ2-4; perhaps D is TRBD1 or TRBD2 (5 bases each). The V end was cut by 8 bases, the J end by 6 bases, with 8 bases between. The CDR3 length is 11 residues. The germline gives CDR1 MDHEN, CDR2 SYDVKM. CDR3 nucleotides: TGTGCCAGCGAGGGGCTAAACATTCAGTACTTC. As protein: CASEGLNIQYF.

This clonotype has a handful of counts. The V gene is TRBV4-2, the J gene TRBJ2-6, with D perhaps matching TRBD2 (6 bases). The V gene's germline CDR1 is LGHNA and CDR2 YNFKEQ. The ends were cut back, 0 bases at V and 5 bases at J, with 17 bases in the middle. This CDR3 has 18 residues. In DNA form, the CDR3 reads TGTGCCAGCAGCCAAGATCGGGAGCACTCGCCGCGGGCCAACGTCCTGACTTTC. Amino acids: CASSQDREHSPRANVLTF.

This clonotype showed up just a few times. A read error may produce the germline difference seen at one junction end. The chain carries TRBV5-4 and TRBJ1-4, with D hard to call. This CDR3 has 15 amino acids. The germline V gene encodes CDR1 SGHNT and CDR2 YYREEE (reference sequence). CDR3 sequence: CAGSLGVATNEKLFF. CDR3 DNA sequence: TGTGCCGGCAGCTTGGGAGTGGCAACTAATGAAAAACTGTTTTTT.

This chain uses TRBV6-1 with TRBJ1-6; no firm D call. CDR3 length: 12 residues. The germline gives CDR1 MNHNS, CDR2 SASEGT. Trimming took off 5 bases at V and 8 bases at J, with 7 bases between the two ends. CDR3 sequence: CASSLRDSPLHF. The CDR3 nucleotides read TGTGCCAGCAGTCTCAGAGATTCACCCCTCCACTTT.

This chain joins TRBV4-2 and TRBJ2-1; 10 bases agree with TRBD2. There are 15 residues in the CDR3. The V and J ends lost 1 base and 9 bases, in that order; junction bases with no gene match: 6. CDR1 is LGHNA and CDR2 is YNFKEQ in the germline V gene. The CDR3 DNA reads as TGTGCCAGCAGCCAAGGTAGCGGGGGGCGGGGTGAGCAGTTCTTC. Protein sequence: CASSQGSGGRGEQFF.

This clonotype occurred many times. J is TRBJ2-5 and V is TRBV24-1; D is unresolved. Germline CDR1 reads KGHDR; CDR2 reads SFDVKD. V was cut by 3 bases and J by 1 base, with 17 bases left in between. The CDR3 has 17 residues. The chain's CDR3 is CATSDRLIGKSQETQYF. In nucleotides, the CDR3 is TGTGCCACCAGTGATCGGCTCATCGGCAAATCCCAAGAGACCCAGTACTTC.

This clonotype was seen a few times. The chain couples TRBV10-2 to TRBJ2-5, with TRBD2 matching over 7 bases. Germline CDR1 reads WSHSY; CDR2 reads SAAADI. The trim removed 2 bases at V and 1 base at J, leaving 10 bases unmatched. The CDR3 spans 17 residues. DNA of the CDR3: TGCGCCAGCAGTGAGCCAGCGGGGCGGTTAATCCAAGAGACCCAGTACTTC. Protein sequence: CASSEPAGRLIQETQYF.

The chain combines TRBV20-1 with TRBJ1-4; 8 bases agree with TRBD1. V shed 6 bases, J shed 6 bases, and the junction held 9 bases outside the gene matches. Looked up from germline, CDR1 is DFQATT and CDR2 is SNEGSKA (reference sequence). CDR3 length equals 14 residues. This CDR3 is CSAPPGGGDEKLFF. In DNA, the CDR3 is TGCAGTGCCCCTCCAGGGGGCGGGGATGAAAAACTGTTTTTT.

Only one count was recorded for this clonotype. This rearrangement joins TRBV5-1 to TRBJ1-1; no definite D call. There are 14 residues in the CDR3. Germline V gene lookup returns CDR1 SGHRS and CDR2 YFSETQ. V lost 3 bases and J 6 bases, leaving 15 bases between the germline ends. The DNA for the CDR3 is TGCGCCAGCAGCTCGGACGCCCAGGCAGCTGAAGCTTTCTTT. Its translation is CASSSDAQAAEAFF. Using reference TRBV5-1 and TRBJ1-1 for the parts outside the CDR3, the full variable domain is KAGVTQTPRYLIKTRGQQVTLSCSPISGHRSVSWYQQTPGQGLQFLFEYFSETQRNKGNFPGRFSGRQFSNSRSEMNVSTLELGDSALYLCASSSDAQAAEAFFGQGTRLTVV.

Worth noting for this clonotype: A clone one base away is much larger, so this may be a read error. This rearrangement joins TRBV6-2 or TRBV6-3 to TRBJ1-1; no definite D call. Between the trimmed V and J ends, which lost 0 bases and 11 bases, there was a span of 19 bases. Germline V gives CDR1 MNHEY, CDR2 SVGEGT. The CDR3 covers 15 residues. CDR3 loop: CASSYSIRAITAAFF. The DNA for the CDR3 is TGTGCCAGCAGTTACTCAATCCGCGCCATAACTGCGGCTTTCTTT.